This T cell receptor (beta chain) was documented in a study of blood T cell repertoires in COVID-19. Original data processing: Estimated nucleated cell counts came from reference gene primer amplification. Measured with immunoSEQ multiplex PCR; TCRdb has only the in-frame clones, and not every one. Clone size and V and J calls were adopted from that table, with D and trimming inferred from the DNA. Among approximately 290,000 clones listed, around 82% were seen once. The V and J ends lost 5 bases and 4 bases, in that order; junction bases with no gene match: 8. The germline V gene encodes CDR1 MNHEY and CDR2 SMNVEV (reference sequence). The CDR3 length is 15 residues.

This receptor was obtained from a person aged 65 to 85 with COVID-19, enrolled during active disease. Sequenced material: peripheral blood. The chain is built from TRBV27 and TRBJ1-2; the match to TRBD1 covers 9 bases. CDR3: CASSPRDRVSYGYTF. As DNA, the CDR3 is TGTGCCAGCAGTCCCCGGGACAGGGTATCCTATGGCTACACCTTC.